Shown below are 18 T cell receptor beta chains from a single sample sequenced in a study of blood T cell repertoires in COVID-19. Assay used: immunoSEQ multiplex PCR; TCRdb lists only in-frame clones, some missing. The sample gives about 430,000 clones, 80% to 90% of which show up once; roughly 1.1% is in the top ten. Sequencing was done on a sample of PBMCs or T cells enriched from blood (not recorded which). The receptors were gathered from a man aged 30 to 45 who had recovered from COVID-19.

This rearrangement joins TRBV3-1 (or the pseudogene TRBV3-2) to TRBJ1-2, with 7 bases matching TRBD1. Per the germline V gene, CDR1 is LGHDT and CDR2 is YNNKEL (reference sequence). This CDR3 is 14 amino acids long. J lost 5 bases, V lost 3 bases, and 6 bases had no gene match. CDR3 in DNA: TGTGCCAGCAGCCAGATGACAGGGACATATGGCTACACCTTC. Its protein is CASSQMTGTYGYTF.

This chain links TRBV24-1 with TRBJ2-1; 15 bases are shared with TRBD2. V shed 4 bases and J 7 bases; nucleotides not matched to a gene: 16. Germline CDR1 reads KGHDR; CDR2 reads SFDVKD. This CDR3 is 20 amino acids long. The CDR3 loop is CATSEGTSGRRLTPTNEQFF. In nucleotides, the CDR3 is TGTGCCACCAGTGAGGGGACTAGCGGGAGGCGCCTAACCCCCACAAATGAGCAGTTCTTC.

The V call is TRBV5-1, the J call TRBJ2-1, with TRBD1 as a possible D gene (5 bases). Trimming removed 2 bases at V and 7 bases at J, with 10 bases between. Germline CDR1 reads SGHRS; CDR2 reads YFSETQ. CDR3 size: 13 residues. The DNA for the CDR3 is TGCGCCAGCAGCTTACGCCCAGGGAATGAGCAGTTCTTC. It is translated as CASSLRPGNEQFF. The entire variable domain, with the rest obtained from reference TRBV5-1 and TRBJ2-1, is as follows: KAGVTQTPRYLIKTRGQQVTLSCSPISGHRSVSWYQQTPGQGLQFLFEYFSETQRNKGNFPGRFSGRQFSNSRSEMNVSTLELGDSALYLCASSLRPGNEQFFGPGTRLTVL.

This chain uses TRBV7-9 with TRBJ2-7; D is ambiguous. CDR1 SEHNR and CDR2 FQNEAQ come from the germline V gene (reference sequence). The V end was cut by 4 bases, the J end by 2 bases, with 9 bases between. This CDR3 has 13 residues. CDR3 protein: CASSWAETYEQYF. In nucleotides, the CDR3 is TGTGCCAGCAGCTGGGCCGAAACCTACGAGCAGTACTTC. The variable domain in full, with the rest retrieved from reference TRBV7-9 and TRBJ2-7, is DTGVSQNPRHKITKRGQNVTFRCDPISEHNRLYWYRQTLGQGPEFLTYFQNEAQLEKSRLLSDRFSAERPKGSFSTLEIQRTEQGDSAMYLCASSWAETYEQYFGPGTRLTVT.

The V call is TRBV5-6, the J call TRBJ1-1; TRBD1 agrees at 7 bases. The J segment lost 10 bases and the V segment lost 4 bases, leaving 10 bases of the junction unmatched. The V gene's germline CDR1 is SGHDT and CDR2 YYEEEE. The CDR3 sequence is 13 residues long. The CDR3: CASSGTGVSSAFF. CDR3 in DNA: TGTGCCAGCAGCGGCACAGGGGTATCTTCAGCTTTCTTT.

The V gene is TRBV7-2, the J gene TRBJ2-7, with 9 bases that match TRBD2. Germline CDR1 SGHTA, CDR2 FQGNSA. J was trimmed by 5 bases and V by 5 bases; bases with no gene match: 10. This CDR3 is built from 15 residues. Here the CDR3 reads CASSPGGSGGHEQYF. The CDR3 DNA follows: TGTGCCAGCAGCCCGGGCGGTAGCGGGGGACACGAGCAGTACTTC.

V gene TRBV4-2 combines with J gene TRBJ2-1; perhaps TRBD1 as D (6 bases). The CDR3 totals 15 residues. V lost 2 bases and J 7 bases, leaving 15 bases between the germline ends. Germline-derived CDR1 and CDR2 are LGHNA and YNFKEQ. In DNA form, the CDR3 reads TGTGCCAGCAGCCAAAATGCTCAAGGGGGTAATGAGCAGTTCTTC. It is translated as CASSQNAQGGNEQFF.

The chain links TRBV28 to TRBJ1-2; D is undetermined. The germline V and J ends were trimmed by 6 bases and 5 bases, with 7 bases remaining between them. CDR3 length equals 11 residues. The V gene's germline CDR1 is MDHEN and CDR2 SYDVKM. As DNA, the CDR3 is TGTGCCAGCAGCTCCCGGTATGGCTACACCTTC. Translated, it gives CASSSRYGYTF.

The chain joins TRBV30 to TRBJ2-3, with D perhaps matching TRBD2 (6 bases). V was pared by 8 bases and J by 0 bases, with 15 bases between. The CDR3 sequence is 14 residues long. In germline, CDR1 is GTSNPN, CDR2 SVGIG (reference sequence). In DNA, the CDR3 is TGTGCCGGTCGAACCGCGGGGAGCACAGATACGCAGTATTTT. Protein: CAGRTAGSTDTQYF.

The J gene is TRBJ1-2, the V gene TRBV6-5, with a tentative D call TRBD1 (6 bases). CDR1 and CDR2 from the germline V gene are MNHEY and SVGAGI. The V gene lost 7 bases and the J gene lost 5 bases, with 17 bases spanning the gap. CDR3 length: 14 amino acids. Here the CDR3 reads CASTGRRGTYGYTF. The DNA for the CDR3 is TGTGCCAGCACCGGGAGGAGGGGGACTTATGGCTACACCTTC.

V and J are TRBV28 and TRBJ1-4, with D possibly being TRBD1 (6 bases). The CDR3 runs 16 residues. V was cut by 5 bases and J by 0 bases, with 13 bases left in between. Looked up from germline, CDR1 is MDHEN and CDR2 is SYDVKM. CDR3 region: CASSPPRGSTNEKLFF. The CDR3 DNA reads TGTGCCAGCAGTCCCCCCAGGGGTTCAACTAATGAAAAACTGTTTTTT.

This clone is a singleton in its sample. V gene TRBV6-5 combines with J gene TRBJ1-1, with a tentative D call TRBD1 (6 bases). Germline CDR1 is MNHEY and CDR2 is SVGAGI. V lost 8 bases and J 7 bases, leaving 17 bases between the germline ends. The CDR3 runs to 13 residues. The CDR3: CASLNRASNEAFF. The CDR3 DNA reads TGTGCCAGCTTAAACAGGGCATCTAATGAAGCTTTCTTT.

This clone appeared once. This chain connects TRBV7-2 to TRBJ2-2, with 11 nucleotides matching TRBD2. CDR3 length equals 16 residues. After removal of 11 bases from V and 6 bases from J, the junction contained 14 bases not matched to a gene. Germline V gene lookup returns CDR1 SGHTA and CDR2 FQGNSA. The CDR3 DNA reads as TGTGCCTCCCAGGGACTAGCGGTTATGGGGGCCGGGGAGCTGTTTTTT. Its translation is CASQGLAVMGAGELFF.

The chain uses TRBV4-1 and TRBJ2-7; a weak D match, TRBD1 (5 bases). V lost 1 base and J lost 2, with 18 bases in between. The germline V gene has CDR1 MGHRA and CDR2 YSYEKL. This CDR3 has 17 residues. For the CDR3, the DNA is TGCGCCAGCAGCCAAGTCTTGGCAGGGCCGGTTCCCTACGAGCAGTACTTC. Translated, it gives CASSQVLAGPVPYEQYF.

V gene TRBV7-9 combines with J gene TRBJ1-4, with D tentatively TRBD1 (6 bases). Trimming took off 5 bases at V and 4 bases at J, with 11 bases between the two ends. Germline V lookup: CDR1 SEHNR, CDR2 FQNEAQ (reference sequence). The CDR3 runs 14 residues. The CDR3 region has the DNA TGTGCCAGCAGCCGGGACAAGAATAATGAAAAACTGTTTTTT. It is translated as CASSRDKNNEKLFF.

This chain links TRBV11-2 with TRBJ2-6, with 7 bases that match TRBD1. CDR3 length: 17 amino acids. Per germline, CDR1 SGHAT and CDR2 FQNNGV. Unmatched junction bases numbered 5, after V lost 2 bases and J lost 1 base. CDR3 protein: CASSLSTGVSGANVLTF. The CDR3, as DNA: TGTGCCAGCAGCTTATCAACAGGGGTTTCTGGGGCCAACGTCCTGACTTTC.

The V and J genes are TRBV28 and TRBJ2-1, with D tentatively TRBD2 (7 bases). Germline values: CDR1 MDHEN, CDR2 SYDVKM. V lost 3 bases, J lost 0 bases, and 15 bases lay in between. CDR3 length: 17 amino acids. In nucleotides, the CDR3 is TGTGCCAGCAGTTTCCAGGAGGGGGGGGCCTCCTACAATGAGCAGTTCTTC. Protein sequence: CASSFQEGGASYNEQFF.

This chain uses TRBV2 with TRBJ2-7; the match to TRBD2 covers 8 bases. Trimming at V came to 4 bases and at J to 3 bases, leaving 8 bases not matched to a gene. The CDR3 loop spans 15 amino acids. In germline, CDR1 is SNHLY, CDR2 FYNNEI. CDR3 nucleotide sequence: TGTGCCAGCAGTGCATTACGGGAGGGCCTCTACGAGCAGTACTTC. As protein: CASSALREGLYEQYF.